What follows are 5 T cell receptor beta chains derived from one specimen sequenced in a study of blood T cell repertoires in COVID-19. Only in-frame clones appear in the TCRdb table, and some are missing; sequencing was by immunoSEQ multiplex PCR. The sample contains about 220,000 clones, roughly 80% of which appear only once. Material: peripheral blood. These receptor sequences come from a human donor in a cohort sampled during active COVID-19.

The chain has TRBV18 and TRBJ2-7; TRBD1 matches 7 bases. After removal of 1 base from V and 1 base from J, the junction contained 7 bases not matched to a gene. In germline, CDR1 is KGHSH, CDR2 LQKENI. The CDR3 consists of 16 residues. CDR3 amino acids: CASSPQTGPLSYEQYF. CDR3 DNA sequence: TGTGCCAGCTCACCACAGACAGGGCCCCTTTCCTACGAGCAGTACTTC.

This sequence joins TRBV14 and TRBJ2-3, with D perhaps TRBD1 (5 bases). This CDR3 has 14 residues. Germline assignment: CDR1 SGHDN and CDR2 FVKESK. Trimming stripped 4 bases from V and 0 bases from J, with 8 bases between. The CDR3 reads CASSLRQSTDTQYF. The DNA of the CDR3 is TGTGCCAGCAGCCTTCGACAGAGCACAGATACGCAGTATTTT. Combining the CDR3 with reference TRBV14 and TRBJ2-3 gives the whole variable domain EAGVTQFPSHSVIEKGQTVTLRCDPISGHDNLYWYRRVMGKEIKFLLHFVKESKQDESGMPNNRFLAERTGGTYSTLKVQPAELEDSGVYFCASSLRQSTDTQYFGPGTRLTVL.

The chain has TRBV5-1 and TRBJ2-3; TRBD2 matches 7 bases. The ends lost 0 bases at V and 2 bases at J; junction bases unmatched: 6. The CDR3 consists of 16 residues. CDR1 is SGHRS, CDR2 YFSETQ, per germline. The CDR3 here is CASSLVKGGPTDTQYF. The CDR3 DNA follows: TGCGCCAGCAGCTTGGTGAAGGGAGGGCCCACAGATACGCAGTATTTT.

The V call is TRBV28, the J call TRBJ2-3; 7 bases agree with TRBD2. CDR1 MDHEN and CDR2 SYDVKM come from the germline V gene. The trim removed 3 bases at V and 1 base at J, leaving 4 bases unmatched. This CDR3 is 15 amino acids long. The CDR3 sequence: CASSFRGRGTDTQYF. The CDR3 coding sequence is TGTGCCAGCAGTTTTAGAGGGAGGGGCACAGATACGCAGTATTTT.

This chain connects TRBV28 to TRBJ1-1; a weak D match, TRBD1 (6 bases). The germline V gene has CDR1 MDHEN and CDR2 SYDVKM. The CDR3 totals 13 residues. V was cut by 7 bases and J by 6 bases, with 15 bases left in between. The CDR3, as DNA: TGTGCCAGCATTGGGGGCGTAAAGGCTGAAGCTTTCTTT. It codes for CASIGGVKAEAFF.